These 21 T cell receptor beta chains originate from one sample sequenced in a study of shared clonotypes between healthy human individuals. Assay: immunoSEQ multiplex PCR; the TCRdb copy retains only in-frame clones and omits some. The sample records hundreds of thousands of clones, less than 85% being singletons. Sequencing used memory CD4+ T cells sorted from blood. Regarding subset: CD45RA-negative fraction. These receptors were obtained from a man aged 25-45 years in good health.

Concerning this clone: This sample also contains other DNA sequences that code for the same CDR3. The chain couples TRBV27 to TRBJ2-5; D gene ambiguous. The CDR3 extends over 12 amino acids. Trimming took 5 bases from V and 4 from J, leaving 8 bases between them. The germline gives CDR1 MNHEY, CDR2 SMNVEV (reference sequence). The chain's CDR3 is CASSSSGETQYF. The CDR3 DNA sequence: TGTGCCAGCAGTAGCTCGGGAGAGACCCAGTACTTC.

The chain links TRBV7-8 to TRBJ2-1; the D is unclear. CDR3 length: 12 amino acids. Germline V gene lookup returns CDR1 SGHVS and CDR2 FQNEAQ. V lost 8 bases to trimming and J lost 3 bases, with 8 bases between them. The CDR3 DNA reads as TGTGCCAGCGGGTACAACTACAATGAGCAGTTCTTC. It yields the protein CASGYNYNEQFF.

The chain couples TRBV11-2 to TRBJ1-1; D unresolved. The CDR3 loop spans 16 amino acids. V was clipped by 5 bases and J by 5 bases, with 21 bases between them. The germline CDR1 and CDR2 sequences are SGHAT and FQNNGV. The CDR3 nucleotides read TGTGCCAGCAGCCCCCGGTCGTTCTGGGGAGGAACTGAAGCTTTCTTT. Protein product: CASSPRSFWGGTEAFF.

The CDR3 reads CASKIGTSGSYEQYF. The CDR3 DNA follows: TGTGCCAGCAAGATAGGGACTAGCGGCTCCTACGAGCAGTACTTC. The chain links TRBV6-5 to TRBJ2-7, with 11 nucleotides matching TRBD2. The germline gives CDR1 MNHEY, CDR2 SVGAGI. The CDR3 covers 15 residues. Trimming removed 7 bases from V and 0 bases from J; junction bases left unmatched: 5.

V usage is TRBV30 and J usage is TRBJ2-7; D may be TRBD1 (6 bases). Looked up from germline, CDR1 is GTSNPN and CDR2 is SVGIG (reference sequence). The CDR3 length is 12 residues. V was clipped by 3 bases and J by 6 bases, with 12 bases between them. CDR3 in amino acids: CAWSAQGREQYF. The CDR3 bases are TGTGCCTGGAGCGCCCAGGGGCGCGAGCAGTACTTC.

In this sample, this clone turned up a few times. The V and J genes are TRBV11-2 and TRBJ2-5; D call uncertain. V lost 5 bases and J 5 bases, leaving 12 bases between the germline ends. Germline V gene lookup returns CDR1 SGHAT and CDR2 FQNNGV. CDR3 length equals 13 residues. CDR3 bases: TGTGCCAGCAGCCCAACCCTTAGGGAGACCCAGTACTTC. Translating gives CASSPTLRETQYF. Full variable domain (remainder filled in from reference TRBV11-2 and TRBJ2-5): EAGVAQSPRYKIIEKRQSVAFWCNPISGHATLYWYQQILGQGPKLLIQFQNNGVVDDSQLPKDRFSAERLKGVDSTLKIQPAKLEDSAVYLCASSPTLRETQYFGPGTRLLVL.

The chain employs TRBV2 and TRBJ2-2; D uncertain. This CDR3 region has 16 residues. Germline CDR1 and CDR2: SNHLY and FYNNEI. Trimming removed 0 bases from V and 6 bases from J, with 14 bases in between. CDR3 nucleotides: TGTGCCAGCAGTGAAGCCCGGACCCTCATCGCCGGGGAGCTGTTTTTT. It translates to CASSEARTLIAGELFF.

The chain recombines TRBV10-3 with TRBJ1-5; 9 bases line up with TRBD1. The CDR3 consists of 14 residues. V was pared by 2 bases and J by 6 bases, with 2 bases of the junction left unmatched. Germline V lookup: CDR1 ENHRY, CDR2 SYGVKD. The CDR3 DNA sequence: TGTGCCATCAGTGAGCCGGGACAGGGTCAGCCCCAGCATTTT. Its protein is CAISEPGQGQPQHF.

This chain links TRBV6-5 with TRBJ2-1, with D perhaps matching TRBD2 (5 bases). The length of the CDR3 is 13 residues. Deletions cut 10 bases from V and 4 bases from J, with 14 bases between. Germline CDR1 reads MNHEY; CDR2 reads SVGAGI. The CDR3 sequence is CAIGEIGYNEQFF. The CDR3 DNA reads TGTGCCATTGGGGAGATTGGGTACAATGAGCAGTTCTTC.

The chain employs TRBV28 and TRBJ2-6; D remains unclear. CDR3 size: 13 residues. Trimming removed 7 bases from V and 0 bases from J, with 4 bases in between. Germline V CDR1 and CDR2: MDHEN, SYDVKM. The CDR3 loop is CASKSSGANVLTF. In nucleotides, the CDR3 is TGTGCCAGCAAAAGCTCTGGGGCCAACGTCCTGACTTTC.

The chain uses TRBV5-1 and TRBJ2-2; D call uncertain. The ends were cut back, 4 bases at V and 1 base at J, with 8 bases in the middle. Per the germline V gene, CDR1 is SGHRS and CDR2 is YFSETQ. The CDR3 spans 14 residues. CDR3 nucleotides: TGCGCCAGCAGCGTGGAATGGAACACCGGGGAGCTGTTTTTT. Translated, it gives CASSVEWNTGELFF.

The table lists this clone with a count of one. The chain has TRBV9 and TRBJ2-1, with D perhaps TRBD2 (5 bases). The CDR3 consists of 17 residues. Germline lookup yields CDR1 SGDLS and CDR2 YYNGEE. V lost 4 bases, J lost 0 bases, and 17 bases lay in between. The CDR3 sequence is CASSQTFSASSYNEQFF. In nucleotides, the CDR3 is TGTGCCAGCAGCCAAACCTTTAGCGCCAGCTCCTACAATGAGCAGTTCTTC. Using reference TRBV9 and TRBJ2-1 for the parts outside the CDR3, the full variable domain is DSGVTQTPKHLITATGQRVTLRCSPRSGDLSVYWYQQSLDQGLQFLIQYYNGEERAKGNILERFSAQQFPDLHSELNLSSLELGDSALYFCASSQTFSASSYNEQFFGPGTRLTVL.

V and J are TRBV5-1 and TRBJ2-1; 9 bases map to TRBD1. CDR1 is SGHRS, CDR2 YFSETQ, per germline. The CDR3 loop spans 16 amino acids. After removal of 0 bases from V and 4 bases from J, the junction contained 5 bases not matched to a gene. The CDR3 nucleotides read TGCGCCAGCAGCTTGGGGGGACAGGGCACGTACAATGAGCAGTTCTTC. As protein: CASSLGGQGTYNEQFF.

This rearrangement joins TRBV30 to TRBJ1-4; the match to TRBD1 covers 12 bases. Germline V lookup: CDR1 GTSNPN, CDR2 SVGIG (reference sequence). The V gene end was trimmed by 3 bases and the J gene end by 9 bases; junction bases not matched to a gene: 14. The CDR3 is 17 amino acids. The chain's CDR3 is CAWRGTGGRDWGQKLFF. DNA for the CDR3: TGTGCCTGGAGGGGGACAGGGGGCCGGGACTGGGGGCAAAAACTGTTTTTT. The full variable domain, rest sourced from reference TRBV30 and TRBJ1-4, is SQTIHQWPATLVQPVGSPLSLECTVEGTSNPNLYWYRQAAGRGLQLLFYSVGIGQISSEVPQNLSASRPQDRQFILSSKKLLLSDSGFYLCAWRGTGGRDWGQKLFFGSGTQLSVL.

V and J are TRBV13 and TRBJ2-5; 8 bases map to TRBD2. J lost 4 bases, V lost 6 bases, and 7 bases had no gene match. Germline V CDR1 and CDR2: PRHDT, FYEKMQ (reference sequence). The CDR3 has 14 residues. The CDR3 sequence is CASRQWLAGETQYF. Written as DNA, the CDR3 is TGTGCCAGCAGACAGTGGCTAGCGGGAGAGACCCAGTACTTC.

The chain is built from TRBV2 and TRBJ2-1; TRBD2 might be the D (5 bases). Germline V CDR1 and CDR2: SNHLY, FYNNEI. The CDR3 length is 15 residues. V gave up 7 bases and J gave up 4 bases, with 17 bases separating them. The CDR3 loop reads CASMPFGVGYNEQFF. DNA for the CDR3: TGTGCCAGCATGCCCTTCGGGGTTGGGTACAATGAGCAGTTCTTC.

The V gene is TRBV30, the J gene TRBJ2-6, with a tentative D call TRBD1 (5 bases). CDR3 length: 19 amino acids. V lost 2 bases and J 0 bases, leaving 20 bases between the germline ends. Germline V gives CDR1 GTSNPN, CDR2 SVGIG (reference sequence). This CDR3 is CAWSHDSGHRISGANVLTF. The CDR3 nucleotides are TGTGCCTGGAGTCACGATTCCGGGCACAGGATCTCTGGGGCCAACGTCCTGACTTTC.

The J gene is TRBJ2-1, the V gene TRBV6-5; D gene uncertain. This CDR3 contains 11 residues. The V gene's germline CDR1 is MNHEY and CDR2 SVGAGI. The V and J ends lost 4 bases and 8 bases respectively, with 6 bases between them. The CDR3: CASSWAHEQFF. The DNA for the CDR3 is TGTGCCAGCAGTTGGGCCCATGAGCAGTTCTTC.

Only one count was recorded for this clone. V usage is TRBV5-1 and J usage is TRBJ2-3; D ambiguous. Looked up from germline, CDR1 is SGHRS and CDR2 is YFSETQ. V was clipped by 1 base and J by 8 bases, with 11 bases between them. This CDR3 spans 13 amino acids. The CDR3 is CASSLKGLGTQYF. The CDR3, as DNA: TGCGCCAGCAGCTTGAAAGGGTTGGGTACGCAGTATTTT.

This clone showed up just a few times. V is TRBV28 and J is TRBJ1-5; no firm D call. The ends were cut back, 2 bases at V and 5 bases at J, with 4 bases in the middle. The CDR3 length is 12 residues. Per the germline V gene, CDR1 is MDHEN and CDR2 is SYDVKM. CDR3 bases: TGTGCCAGCAGTTTAGCCCATCAGCCCCAGCATTTT. It yields the protein CASSLAHQPQHF. The full variable domain, with the rest looked up from reference TRBV28 and TRBJ1-5, is DVKVTQSSRYLVKRTGEKVFLECVQDMDHENMFWYRQDPGLGLRLIYFSYDVKMKEKGDIPEGYSVSREKKERFSLILESASTNQTSMYLCASSLAHQPQHFGDGTRLSIL.

V and J are TRBV5-5 and TRBJ2-7; 12 positions match TRBD2. The CDR3 runs to 17 residues. The junction had 4 bases not matched to a gene; V was cut back by 0 bases and J by 0 bases. The V gene's germline CDR1 is SGHKS and CDR2 YYEKEE (reference sequence). This chain's CDR3 is CASSLVTSGSSSYEQYF. The CDR3 nucleotides are TGTGCCAGCAGCTTGGTGACTAGCGGGAGCTCCTCCTACGAGCAGTACTTC. Complete variable domain (other parts from reference TRBV5-5 and TRBJ2-7): DAGVTQSPTHLIKTRGQQVTLRCSPISGHKSVSWYQQVLGQGPQFIFQYYEKEERGRGNFPDRFSARQFPNYSSELNVNALLLGDSALYLCASSLVTSGSSSYEQYFGPGTRLTVT.